This T cell receptor beta chain was documented in a study of blood T cells in healthy people across ages. The CDR3 has 16 residues. Germline V gene lookup returns CDR1 SGHAT and CDR2 FQNNGV. The ends lost 5 bases at V and 5 bases at J; junction bases unmatched: 13. General study findings and limits: Diversity figures derived from one million T cells were judged to underestimate the true value.

This clonotype was detected only a few times. Its antigen is not identified. Next came a second PCR, run for about 6 to 12 cycles, which used a sample-barcoded 5' primer along with a J-beta primer mix. MiXCR, run by TCRdb on the 5' RACE reads, gives a single entry per CDR3 protein. Among roughly 2 million distinct CDR3 sequences, 49% were seen once, and the ten largest hold over 2%. The chain combines TRBV11-2 with TRBJ2-5, with 8 bases lining up with TRBD1. This clonotype originated in a woman aged 40-49 years in good health. The specimen sequenced was blood. CDR3 DNA: TGTGCCAGCAGCCTACTGGACAGGGCCAGTTGGGAGACCCAGTACTTC. It yields the protein CASSLLDRASWETQYF.